Listed below are T cell receptor beta chains from one sample, sequenced in a study of T cells in localized non-small cell lung cancer. Sequencing used immunoSEQ multiplex PCR; TCRdb keeps in-frame clones, though not all of them. The sample carries around 70,000 clones, roughly 90% recorded once. The source material was peripheral blood, sampled before any cancer treatment. These receptors were obtained from a male donor at least 60 years old with stage III squamous cell lung carcinoma. Both conserved end residues are part of each CDR3. Fields, in order: V gene, D gene, CDR3 protein. D genes are given only for firm matches.

V gene: TRBV11-1; D gene: -; CDR3 protein: CASSAGLFTGELFF
V gene: TRBV5-1; D gene: -; CDR3 protein: CASSPVLSNTEAFF
V gene: TRBV19; D gene: -; CDR3 protein: CASSIQGGGDEQYF
V gene: TRBV9; D gene: -; CDR3 protein: CASSVRPQETQYF
V gene: TRBV10-3; D gene: -; CDR3 protein: CAISERQSNQPQHF
V gene: TRBV5-1; D gene: -; CDR3 protein: CASSLRTATDTQYF
V gene: TRBV5-1; D gene: -; CDR3 protein: CASSLAGADEQFF
V gene: TRBV2; D gene: -; CDR3 protein: CASTLDSVYGYTF
V gene: TRBV30; D gene: TRBD1; CDR3 protein: CAWSRKTPGGRAYEQYF
V gene: TRBV7-6; D gene: -; CDR3 protein: CASSPGGGKNTGELFF
V gene: TRBV7-9; D gene: -; CDR3 protein: CASSLYGGQSQHF
V gene: TRBV7-2; D gene: TRBD1; CDR3 protein: CASSQGVSSYEQYF
V gene: TRBV12-2; D gene: -; CDR3 protein: CASRSVQDSNQPQHF
V gene: TRBV4-3; D gene: TRBD2; CDR3 protein: CASSQDNSGGDTQYF
V gene: TRBV15; D gene: -; CDR3 protein: CATSPQPAENTGELFF
V gene: TRBV6-1; D gene: -; CDR3 protein: CASSERSLIGGELFF
V gene: TRBV14; D gene: -; CDR3 protein: CASSQIEETQYF
V gene: TRBV2; D gene: -; CDR3 protein: CASTPGYLQETQYF
V gene: TRBV5-6; D gene: -; CDR3 protein: CASSLSVGLSGAFF
V gene: TRBV15; D gene: -; CDR3 protein: CATSRDRGGGNQPQHF
V gene: TRBV6-6; D gene: -; CDR3 protein: CASSRSGELFF
V gene: TRBV20-1; D gene: -; CDR3 protein: CSVIPITEAFF
V gene: TRBV7-2; D gene: TRBD2; CDR3 protein: CASSQRTSSTEQFF
V gene: TRBV2; D gene: -; CDR3 protein: CASWEGLGNQPQHF
V gene: TRBV7-9; D gene: -; CDR3 protein: CASSRDREAFF
V gene: TRBV28; D gene: TRBD1; CDR3 protein: CASSLRAGGLETQYF
V gene: TRBV6-5; D gene: TRBD1; CDR3 protein: CASSSDRGTDTQYF
V gene: TRBV10-3; D gene: -; CDR3 protein: CAISDNQETQYF
V gene: TRBV30; D gene: -; CDR3 protein: CAWSDIGRSAEAFF
V gene: TRBV11-2; D gene: -; CDR3 protein: CASSQGGVNQPQHF
V gene: TRBV12-5; D gene: TRBD1; CDR3 protein: CASGPGTGVNSPLHF
V gene: TRBV7-2; D gene: -; CDR3 protein: CASSPRGGTNNQPQHF
V gene: TRBV19; D gene: TRBD2; CDR3 protein: CASSLAGLGETQYF
V gene: TRBV7-2; D gene: -; CDR3 protein: CASSSTQRSNQPQHF
V gene: TRBV19; D gene: TRBD1; CDR3 protein: CASSPNRGRDEKLFF
V gene: TRBV11-2; D gene: -; CDR3 protein: CASSLSGTNTGELFF
V gene: TRBV7-9; D gene: TRBD2; CDR3 protein: CASSSGLPDNEQFF
V gene: TRBV7-2; D gene: -; CDR3 protein: CASSLAGGATNEKLFF
V gene: TRBV27; D gene: -; CDR3 protein: CASQPQKGRGTYSPLHF
V gene: TRBV2; D gene: -; CDR3 protein: CASSEGWEDKIF
V gene: TRBV6-6; D gene: -; CDR3 protein: CASSYSPRVNEQFF
V gene: TRBV11-2; D gene: TRBD1; CDR3 protein: CASSPENRGGYTF
V gene: TRBV4-2; D gene: -; CDR3 protein: CASSQEGDTGELFF
V gene: TRBV4-1; D gene: -; CDR3 protein: CASSQEGRGVATEAFF
V gene: TRBV19; D gene: -; CDR3 protein: CASSMAQTYGYTF
V gene: TRBV7-9; D gene: -; CDR3 protein: CASSSSLGLYNEQFF